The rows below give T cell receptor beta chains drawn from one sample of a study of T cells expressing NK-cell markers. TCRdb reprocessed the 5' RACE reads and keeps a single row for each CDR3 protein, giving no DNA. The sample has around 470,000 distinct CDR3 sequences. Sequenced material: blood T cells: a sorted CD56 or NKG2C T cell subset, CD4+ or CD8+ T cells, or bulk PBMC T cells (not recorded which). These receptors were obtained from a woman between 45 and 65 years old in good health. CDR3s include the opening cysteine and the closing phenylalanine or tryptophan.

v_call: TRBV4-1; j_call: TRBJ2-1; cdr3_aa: CASSQADRVSYNEQFF
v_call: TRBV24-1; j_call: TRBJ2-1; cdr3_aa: CATSEPLAGVENEQFF
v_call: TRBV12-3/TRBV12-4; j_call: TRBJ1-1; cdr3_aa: CASSFGSSTEAFF
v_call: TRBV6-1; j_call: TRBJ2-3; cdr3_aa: CASSAVAGAMPDTQYF
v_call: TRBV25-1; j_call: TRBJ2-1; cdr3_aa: CASRLAERGGEQFF
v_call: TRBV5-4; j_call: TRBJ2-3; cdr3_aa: CASSDKREQADTQYF
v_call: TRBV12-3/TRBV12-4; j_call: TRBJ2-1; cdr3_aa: CASTGGHRDEQFF
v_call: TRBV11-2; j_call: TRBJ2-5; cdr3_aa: CASSPRQGNQETQYF
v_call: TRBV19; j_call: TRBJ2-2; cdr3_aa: CASKSSSNTGELFF
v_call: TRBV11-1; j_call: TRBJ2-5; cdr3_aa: CASSPPEGQETQYF
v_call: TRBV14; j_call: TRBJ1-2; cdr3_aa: CASSQGQGRNYGYTF
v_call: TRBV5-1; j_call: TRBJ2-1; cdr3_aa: CASRPTGFSYNEQFF
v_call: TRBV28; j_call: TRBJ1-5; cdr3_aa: CASSLIRTGGYQPQHF
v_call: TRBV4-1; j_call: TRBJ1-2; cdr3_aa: CASSQGDRVKDYGYTF
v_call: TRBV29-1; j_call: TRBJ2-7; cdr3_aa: CSVGGDSGRPHSYEQYF
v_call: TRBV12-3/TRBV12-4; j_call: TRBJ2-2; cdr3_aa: CASSLSQATGELFF
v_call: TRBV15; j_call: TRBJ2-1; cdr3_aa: CATSRDGARSEQFF
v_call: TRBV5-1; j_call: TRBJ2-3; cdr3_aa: CASSVRVSGSTDTQYF
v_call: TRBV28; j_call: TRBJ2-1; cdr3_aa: CASRDGGTAGNEQFF
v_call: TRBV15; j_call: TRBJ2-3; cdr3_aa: CATSRDRGKTPDPTSTDTQYF
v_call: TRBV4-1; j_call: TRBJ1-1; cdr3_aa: CASSLLKGDEAFF
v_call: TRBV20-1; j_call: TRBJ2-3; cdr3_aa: CSASSLAGTDTQYF
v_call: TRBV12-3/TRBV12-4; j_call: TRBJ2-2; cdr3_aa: CASTQTGGSTGELFF
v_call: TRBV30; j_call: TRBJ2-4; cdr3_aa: CAWSTGTNIQYF
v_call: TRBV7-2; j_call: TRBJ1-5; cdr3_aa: CASSPSGVFYQPQHF
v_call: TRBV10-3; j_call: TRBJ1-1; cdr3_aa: CAISHNSGGGTEAFF
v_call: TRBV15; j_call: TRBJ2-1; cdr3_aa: CATSRGQGVYNEQFF
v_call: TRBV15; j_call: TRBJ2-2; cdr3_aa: CATSRDLGGTGELFF
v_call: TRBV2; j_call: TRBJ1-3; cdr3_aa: CASRKGPRSTGNTIYF
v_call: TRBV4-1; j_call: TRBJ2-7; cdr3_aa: CASSFNRDKAYEQYF
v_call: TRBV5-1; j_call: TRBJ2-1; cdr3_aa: CASSLKLAVEQFF
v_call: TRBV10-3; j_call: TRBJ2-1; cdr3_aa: CAISRLDNEQFF
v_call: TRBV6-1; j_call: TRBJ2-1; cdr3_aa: CASSEETGIYEQFF
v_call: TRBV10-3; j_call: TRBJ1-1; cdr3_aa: CAISESLGNTEAFF
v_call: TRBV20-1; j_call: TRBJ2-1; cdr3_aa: CSASNGGRDEQFF
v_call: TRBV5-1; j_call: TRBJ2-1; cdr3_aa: CASSLAALTAAGDEQFF
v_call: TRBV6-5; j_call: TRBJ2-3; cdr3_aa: CASRPRRGSTDTQYF
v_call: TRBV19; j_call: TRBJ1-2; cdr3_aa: CASSSGTADGYTF
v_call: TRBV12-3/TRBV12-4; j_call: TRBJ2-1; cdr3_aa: CASSPPRRKNDEQFF
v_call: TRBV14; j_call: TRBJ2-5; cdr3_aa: CASSQWGETQYF
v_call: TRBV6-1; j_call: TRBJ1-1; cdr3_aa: CASSLTLSTEAFF
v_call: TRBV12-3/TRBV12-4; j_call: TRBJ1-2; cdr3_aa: CASSLGGLNYGYTF
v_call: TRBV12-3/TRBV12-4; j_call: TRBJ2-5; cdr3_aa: CASSLGASVGETQYF
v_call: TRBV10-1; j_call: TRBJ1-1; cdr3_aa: CASSESLGQGDTEAFF
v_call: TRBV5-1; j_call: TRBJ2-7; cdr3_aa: CASSLPLPGQVTYEQYF
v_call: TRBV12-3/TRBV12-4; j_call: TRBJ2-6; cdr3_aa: CASSPGQGLSGANVLTF
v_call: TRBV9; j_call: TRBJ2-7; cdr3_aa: CASSVAAGALTPYEQYF
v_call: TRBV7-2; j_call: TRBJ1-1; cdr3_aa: CASSLFLLGNTEAFF
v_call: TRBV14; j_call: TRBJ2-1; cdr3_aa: CASSQDRYNEQFF
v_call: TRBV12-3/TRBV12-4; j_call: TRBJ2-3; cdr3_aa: CASSGPGQHDTQYF
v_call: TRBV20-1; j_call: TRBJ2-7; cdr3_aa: CSARGSPLAGNSYEQYF
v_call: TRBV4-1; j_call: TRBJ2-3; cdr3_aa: CASSQGGTIGATQYF
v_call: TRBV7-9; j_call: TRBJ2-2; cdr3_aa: CASSLARGFSGELFF